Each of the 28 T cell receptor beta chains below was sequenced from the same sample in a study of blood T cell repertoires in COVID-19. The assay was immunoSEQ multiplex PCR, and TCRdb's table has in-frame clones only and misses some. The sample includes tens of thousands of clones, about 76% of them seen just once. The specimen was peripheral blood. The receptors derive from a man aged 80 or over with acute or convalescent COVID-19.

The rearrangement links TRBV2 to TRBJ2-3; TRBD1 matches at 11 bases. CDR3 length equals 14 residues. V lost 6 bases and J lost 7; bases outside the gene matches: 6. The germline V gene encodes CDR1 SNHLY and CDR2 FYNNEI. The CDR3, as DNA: TGTGCCAGCAGAGAGGGGACAGGGGGGAATACGCAGTATTTT. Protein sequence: CASREGTGGNTQYF.

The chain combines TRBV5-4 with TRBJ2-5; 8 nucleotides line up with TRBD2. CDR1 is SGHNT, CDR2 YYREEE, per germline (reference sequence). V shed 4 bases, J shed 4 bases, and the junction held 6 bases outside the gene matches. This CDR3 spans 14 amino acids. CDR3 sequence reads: CASSPGGSAETQYF. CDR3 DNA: TGTGCCAGCAGCCCGGGGGGGTCCGCAGAGACCCAGTACTTC.

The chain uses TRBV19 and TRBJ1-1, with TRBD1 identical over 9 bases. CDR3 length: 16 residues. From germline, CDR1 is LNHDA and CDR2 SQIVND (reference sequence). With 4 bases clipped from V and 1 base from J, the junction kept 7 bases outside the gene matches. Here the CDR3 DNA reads TGTGCCAGTAGTAGAACAGGGGGCCGTGGGAACACTGAAGCTTTCTTT. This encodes CASSRTGGRGNTEAFF.

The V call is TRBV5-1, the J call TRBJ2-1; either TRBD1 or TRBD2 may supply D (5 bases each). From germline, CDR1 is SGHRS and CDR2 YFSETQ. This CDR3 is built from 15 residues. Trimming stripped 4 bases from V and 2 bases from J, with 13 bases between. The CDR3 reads CASSLDTRAYNEQFF. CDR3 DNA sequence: TGCGCCAGCAGCCTGGACACTAGGGCCTACAATGAGCAGTTCTTC.

The CDR3 sequence is CASSLGSRSFTDTQYF. DNA for the CDR3: TGTGCCAGCAGCCTCGGGAGTCGCTCCTTCACAGATACGCAGTATTTT. The rearrangement uses TRBV7-2 and TRBJ2-3, with D maybe TRBD2 (6 bases). This CDR3 region has 16 residues. Germline loops: CDR1 SGHTA, CDR2 FQGNSA. V was trimmed by 5 bases and J by 2 bases, leaving 17 bases between them.

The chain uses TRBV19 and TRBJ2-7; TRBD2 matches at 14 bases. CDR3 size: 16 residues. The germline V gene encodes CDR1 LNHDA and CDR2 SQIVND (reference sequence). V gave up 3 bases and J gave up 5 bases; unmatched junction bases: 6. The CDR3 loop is CASSMFGTSGSNEQYF. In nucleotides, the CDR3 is TGTGCCAGTAGTATGTTTGGGACTAGCGGGAGCAACGAGCAGTACTTC.

CDR3: CAWAGHPEKLFF. DNA of the CDR3: TGTGCCTGGGCGGGACACCCTGAAAAACTGTTTTTT. V is TRBV30 and J is TRBJ1-4, with D possibly being TRBD1 (6 bases). V dropped 5 bases and J dropped 7 bases, with 11 bases sitting between them. The CDR3 has 12 amino acids. CDR1 and CDR2 (germline): GTSNPN, SVGIG (reference sequence). Together with reference TRBV30 and TRBJ1-4, the CDR3 gives the full variable domain: SQTIHQWPATLVQPVGSPLSLECTVEGTSNPNLYWYRQAAGRGLQLLFYSVGIGQISSEVPQNLSASRPQDRQFILSSKKLLLSDSGFYLCAWAGHPEKLFFGSGTQLSVL.

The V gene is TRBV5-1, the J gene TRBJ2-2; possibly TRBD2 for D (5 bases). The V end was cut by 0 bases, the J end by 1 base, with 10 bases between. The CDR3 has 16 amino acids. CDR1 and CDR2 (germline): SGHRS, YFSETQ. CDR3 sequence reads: CASSLEAVLNTGELFF. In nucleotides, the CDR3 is TGCGCCAGCAGCTTGGAAGCGGTTTTGAACACCGGGGAGCTGTTTTTT.

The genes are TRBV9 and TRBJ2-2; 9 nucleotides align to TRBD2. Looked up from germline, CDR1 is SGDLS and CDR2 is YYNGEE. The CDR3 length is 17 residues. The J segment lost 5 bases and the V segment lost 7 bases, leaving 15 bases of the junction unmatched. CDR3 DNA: TGTGCCAGCGGTCAACCAAATACTAGCGGGCTTACCGGGGAGCTGTTTTTT. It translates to CASGQPNTSGLTGELFF.

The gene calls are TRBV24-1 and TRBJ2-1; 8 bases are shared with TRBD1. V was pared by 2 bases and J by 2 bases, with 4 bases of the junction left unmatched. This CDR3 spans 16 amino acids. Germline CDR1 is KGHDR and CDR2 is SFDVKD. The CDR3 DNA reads TGTGCCACCAGTGATTCTCAGGGGGCAACCTACAATGAGCAGTTCTTC. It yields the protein CATSDSQGATYNEQFF.

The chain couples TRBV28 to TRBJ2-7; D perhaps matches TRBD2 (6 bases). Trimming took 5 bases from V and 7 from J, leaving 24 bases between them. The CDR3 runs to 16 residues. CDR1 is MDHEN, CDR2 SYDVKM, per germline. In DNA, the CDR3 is TGTGCCAGCAGTCCCCTTGGGGGAGGTTTTTCCGAGGAGCAGTACTTC. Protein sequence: CASSPLGGGFSEEQYF.

The CDR3 nucleotides read TGTGCCAGCAGCCGGGGCCTGACAGATACGCAGTATTTT. Encoded protein: CASSRGLTDTQYF. This rearrangement joins TRBV4-2 to TRBJ2-3, with D possibly being TRBD1 (5 bases). V shed 4 bases and J shed 3 bases, with 8 bases lying between them. Germline CDR1 is LGHNA and CDR2 is YNFKEQ. The CDR3 is 13 amino acids.

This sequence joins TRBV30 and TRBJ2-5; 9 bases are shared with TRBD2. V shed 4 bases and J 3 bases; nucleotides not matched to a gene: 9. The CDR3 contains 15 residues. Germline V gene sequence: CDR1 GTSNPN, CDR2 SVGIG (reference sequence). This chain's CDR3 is CAWTLAGSPEETQYF. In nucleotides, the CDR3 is TGTGCCTGGACTCTAGCGGGGAGCCCGGAAGAGACCCAGTACTTC.

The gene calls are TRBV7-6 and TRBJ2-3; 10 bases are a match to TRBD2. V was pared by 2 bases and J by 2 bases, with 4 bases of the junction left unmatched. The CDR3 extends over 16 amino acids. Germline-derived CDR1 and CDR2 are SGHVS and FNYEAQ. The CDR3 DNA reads TGTGCCAGCAGCTTACTAGCGGGGGTTTCCACAGATACGCAGTATTTT. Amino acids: CASSLLAGVSTDTQYF.

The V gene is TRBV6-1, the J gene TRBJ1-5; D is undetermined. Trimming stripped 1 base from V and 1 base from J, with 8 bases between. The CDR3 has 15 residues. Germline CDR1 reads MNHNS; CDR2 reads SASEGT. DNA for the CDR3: TGTGCCAGCAGTGAAGGGCAGGCCAGCAATCAGCCCCAGCATTTT. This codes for CASSEGQASNQPQHF.

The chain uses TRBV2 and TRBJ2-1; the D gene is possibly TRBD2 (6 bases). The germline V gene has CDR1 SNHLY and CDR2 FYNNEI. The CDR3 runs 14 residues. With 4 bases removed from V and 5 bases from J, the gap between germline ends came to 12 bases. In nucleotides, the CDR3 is TGTGCCAGCAGTGGGCTAGCGATGGACAATGAGCAGTTCTTC. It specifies CASSGLAMDNEQFF.

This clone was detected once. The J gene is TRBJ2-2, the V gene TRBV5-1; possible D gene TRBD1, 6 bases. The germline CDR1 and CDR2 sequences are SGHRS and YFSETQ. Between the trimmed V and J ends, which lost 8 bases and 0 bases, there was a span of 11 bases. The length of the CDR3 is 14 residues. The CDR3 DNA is TGCGCCAGTATACAGGGAGCGAACACCGGGGAGCTGTTTTTT. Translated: CASIQGANTGELFF. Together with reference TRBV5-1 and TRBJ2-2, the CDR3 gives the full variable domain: KAGVTQTPRYLIKTRGQQVTLSCSPISGHRSVSWYQQTPGQGLQFLFEYFSETQRNKGNFPGRFSGRQFSNSRSEMNVSTLELGDSALYLCASIQGANTGELFFGEGSRLTVL.

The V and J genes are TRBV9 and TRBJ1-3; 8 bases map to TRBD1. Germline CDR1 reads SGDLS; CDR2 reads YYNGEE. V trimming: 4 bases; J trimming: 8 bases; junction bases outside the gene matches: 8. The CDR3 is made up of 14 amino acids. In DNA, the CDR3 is TGTGCCAGCAGCCCGTGGACAGGGTGGGACACCATATATTTT. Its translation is CASSPWTGWDTIYF.

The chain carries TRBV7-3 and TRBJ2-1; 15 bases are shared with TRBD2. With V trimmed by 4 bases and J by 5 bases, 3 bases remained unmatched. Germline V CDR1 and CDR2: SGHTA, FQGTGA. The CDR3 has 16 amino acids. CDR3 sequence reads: CASSSGLAGGHNEQFF. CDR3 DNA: TGTGCCAGCAGCTCGGGACTAGCGGGAGGACACAATGAGCAGTTCTTC.

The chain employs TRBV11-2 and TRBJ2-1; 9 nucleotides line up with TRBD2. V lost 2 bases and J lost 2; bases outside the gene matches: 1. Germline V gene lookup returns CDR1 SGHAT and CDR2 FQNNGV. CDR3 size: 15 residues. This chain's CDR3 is CASSLLAGTYNEQFF. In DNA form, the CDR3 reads TGTGCCAGCAGCTTACTAGCGGGAACCTACAATGAGCAGTTCTTC. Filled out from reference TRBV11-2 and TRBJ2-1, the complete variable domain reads EAGVAQSPRYKIIEKRQSVAFWCNPISGHATLYWYQQILGQGPKLLIQFQNNGVVDDSQLPKDRFSAERLKGVDSTLKIQPAKLEDSAVYLCASSLLAGTYNEQFFGPGTRLTVL.

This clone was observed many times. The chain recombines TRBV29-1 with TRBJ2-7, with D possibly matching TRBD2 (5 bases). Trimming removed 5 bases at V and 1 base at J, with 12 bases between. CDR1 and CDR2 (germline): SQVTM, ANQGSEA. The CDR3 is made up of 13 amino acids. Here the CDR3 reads CSVRTGKSYEQYF. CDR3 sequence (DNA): TGCAGCGTTAGGACGGGAAAATCCTACGAGCAGTACTTC.

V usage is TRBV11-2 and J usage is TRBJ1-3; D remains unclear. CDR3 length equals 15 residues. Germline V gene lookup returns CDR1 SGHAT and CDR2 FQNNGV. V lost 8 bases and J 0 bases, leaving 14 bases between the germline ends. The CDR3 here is CASSWEFISGNTIYF. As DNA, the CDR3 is TGTGCCAGCTCATGGGAGTTTATCTCTGGAAACACCATATATTTT. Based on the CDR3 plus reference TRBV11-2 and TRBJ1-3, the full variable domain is EAGVAQSPRYKIIEKRQSVAFWCNPISGHATLYWYQQILGQGPKLLIQFQNNGVVDDSQLPKDRFSAERLKGVDSTLKIQPAKLEDSAVYLCASSWEFISGNTIYFGEGSWLTVV.

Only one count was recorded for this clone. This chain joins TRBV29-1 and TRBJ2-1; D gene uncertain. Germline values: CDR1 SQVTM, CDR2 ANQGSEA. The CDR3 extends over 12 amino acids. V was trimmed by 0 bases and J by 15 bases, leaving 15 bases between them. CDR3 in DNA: TGCAGCGTTGAAGAGGGTATGGGCTGGCCGTTCTTC. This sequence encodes CSVEEGMGWPFF.

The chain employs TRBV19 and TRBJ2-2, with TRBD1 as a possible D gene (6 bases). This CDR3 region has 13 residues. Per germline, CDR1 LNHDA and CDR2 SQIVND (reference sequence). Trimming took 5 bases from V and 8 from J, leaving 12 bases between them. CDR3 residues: CASSPRDIGELFF. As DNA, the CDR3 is TGTGCCAGTAGTCCCCGGGACATAGGGGAGCTGTTTTTT.

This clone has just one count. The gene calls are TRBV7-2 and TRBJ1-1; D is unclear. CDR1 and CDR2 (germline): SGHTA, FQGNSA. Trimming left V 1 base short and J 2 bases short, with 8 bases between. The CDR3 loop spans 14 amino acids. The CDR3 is CASSLVGPNTEAFF. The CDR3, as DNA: TGTGCCAGCAGCTTAGTGGGCCCCAACACTGAAGCTTTCTTT.

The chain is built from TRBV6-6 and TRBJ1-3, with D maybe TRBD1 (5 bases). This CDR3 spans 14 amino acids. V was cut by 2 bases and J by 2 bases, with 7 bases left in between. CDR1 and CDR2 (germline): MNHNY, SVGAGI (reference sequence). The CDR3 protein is CASSYEGAGNTIYF. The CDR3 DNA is TGTGCCAGCAGTTACGAAGGGGCTGGAAACACCATATATTTT.

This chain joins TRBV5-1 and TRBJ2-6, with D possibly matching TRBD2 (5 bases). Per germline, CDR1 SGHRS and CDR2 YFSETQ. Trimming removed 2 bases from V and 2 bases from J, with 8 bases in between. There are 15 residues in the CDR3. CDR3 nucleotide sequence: TGCGCCAGCAGCTTTAGAGGGCCTGGGGCCAACGTCCTGACTTTC. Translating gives CASSFRGPGANVLTF.

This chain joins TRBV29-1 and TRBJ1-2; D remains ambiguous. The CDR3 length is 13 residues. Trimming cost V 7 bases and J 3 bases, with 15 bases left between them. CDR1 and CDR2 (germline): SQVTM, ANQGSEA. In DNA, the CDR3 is TGCAGCGCTTGTCACCAGGTCGACTATGGCTACACCTTC. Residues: CSACHQVDYGYTF. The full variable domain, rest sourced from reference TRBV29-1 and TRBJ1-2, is SAVISQKPSRDICQRGTSLTIQCQVDSQVTMMFWYRQQPGQSLTLIATANQGSEATYESGFVIDKFPISRPNLTFSTLTVSNMSPEDSSIYLCSACHQVDYGYTFGSGTRLTVV.